Listed below are T cell receptor beta chains from one sample, sequenced in a study of HIV-infected patients and healthy controls. TCRdb itself ran the 5' RACE reads through MiXCR, one entry per CDR3 protein. The sample yields 19,000 or so distinct CDR3 sequences, 8.5% to 9% seen once. Sequencing used blood, obtained during antiretroviral therapy. The source of these receptors is an adult with HIV infection. Both conserved end residues are part of each CDR3. Each record gives: V gene, D gene, CDR3 protein. A D gene is named only where the DNA matches it firmly.

V gene: TRBV20-1
D gene: -
CDR3 protein: CSARVPSTDTQYF

V gene: TRBV12-3/TRBV12-4
D gene: TRBD2
CDR3 protein: CASTTTAGGSTGELFF

V gene: TRBV4-1
D gene: TRBD1
CDR3 protein: CASSQDETGGFSYNEQFF

V gene: TRBV27
D gene: -
CDR3 protein: CASRTGLETQYF

V gene: TRBV28
D gene: -
CDR3 protein: CASVPTGPNYGYTF

V gene: TRBV10-3
D gene: -
CDR3 protein: CAISEGGPGYTF

V gene: TRBV19
D gene: -
CDR3 protein: CASSIGDNYQPQHF

V gene: TRBV20-1
D gene: TRBD1
CDR3 protein: CSATPGGAGATQYF

V gene: TRBV30
D gene: -
CDR3 protein: CAWSEIREQYF

V gene: TRBV12-3/TRBV12-4
D gene: TRBD2
CDR3 protein: CASSFSGRTYEQYF

V gene: TRBV30
D gene: TRBD2
CDR3 protein: CAWRSSGMRNEQFF

V gene: TRBV9
D gene: -
CDR3 protein: CASSVDSQSNQPQHF

V gene: TRBV6-5
D gene: -
CDR3 protein: CASSYRSGYTLYEQYF

V gene: TRBV29-1
D gene: TRBD2
CDR3 protein: CSVVGLAGTYEQYF

V gene: TRBV15
D gene: -
CDR3 protein: CATSREAGNTEAFF

V gene: TRBV11-2
D gene: TRBD2
CDR3 protein: CASSLVFSGTTQYEQYF

V gene: TRBV29-1
D gene: -
CDR3 protein: CSLRTNYGYTF

V gene: TRBV20-1
D gene: -
CDR3 protein: CSARDVNGPWKGNQPQHF

V gene: TRBV11-2
D gene: TRBD2
CDR3 protein: CASSLKAGGPGDTQYF

V gene: TRBV7-2
D gene: -
CDR3 protein: CASSSHVENQETQYF

V gene: TRBV7-3
D gene: -
CDR3 protein: CASSLRTGIYNEQFF

V gene: TRBV28
D gene: -
CDR3 protein: CASKFDKGGNQPQHF

V gene: TRBV2
D gene: -
CDR3 protein: CASSLLDYGYTF

V gene: TRBV13
D gene: -
CDR3 protein: CASSWDGPSGYTF

V gene: TRBV5-4
D gene: TRBD1
CDR3 protein: CASSFTGEETQYF

V gene: TRBV7-3
D gene: TRBD2
CDR3 protein: CASRLAGEDTDTQYF

V gene: TRBV20-1
D gene: TRBD2
CDR3 protein: CSARSGTSGRWEQYF

V gene: TRBV14
D gene: -
CDR3 protein: CASSQGEKQFF

V gene: TRBV6-5
D gene: TRBD2
CDR3 protein: CASSYLGREFAYEQYF

V gene: TRBV3-1
D gene: -
CDR3 protein: CASSQAGGHEKLFF

V gene: TRBV20-1
D gene: -
CDR3 protein: CSARDSRTPGGSSPLHF

V gene: TRBV3-1
D gene: TRBD1
CDR3 protein: CASSQGGQGGYEQYF

V gene: TRBV20-1
D gene: -
CDR3 protein: CSARDRAGRSYNEQFF

V gene: TRBV9
D gene: -
CDR3 protein: CASSPPMGGGRNTQYF

V gene: TRBV14
D gene: -
CDR3 protein: CASSQDRTVSEAFF

V gene: TRBV9
D gene: -
CDR3 protein: CASSVLTGNTEAFF

V gene: TRBV5-4
D gene: -
CDR3 protein: CASSLETRNSPLHF

V gene: TRBV30
D gene: -
CDR3 protein: CAWTLTGTEAFF

V gene: TRBV7-6
D gene: TRBD1
CDR3 protein: CASSLSSGQGEGKDGYTF

V gene: TRBV28
D gene: TRBD1
CDR3 protein: CASRQGSEQYF

V gene: TRBV10-3
D gene: -
CDR3 protein: CAISESDTDTQYF

V gene: TRBV7-9
D gene: -
CDR3 protein: CASSGLGQSTDTQYF

V gene: TRBV7-8
D gene: -
CDR3 protein: CASSLRDRDTQYF

V gene: TRBV27
D gene: -
CDR3 protein: CASSLPGTPVYEQYF

V gene: TRBV7-8
D gene: TRBD1
CDR3 protein: CASSLGRGPNTEAFF

V gene: TRBV20-1
D gene: -
CDR3 protein: CSARLRERGNTEAFF

V gene: TRBV6-5
D gene: TRBD1
CDR3 protein: CASRRTGNYGYTF

V gene: TRBV11-2
D gene: TRBD2
CDR3 protein: CASSLALAGGYEQYF

V gene: TRBV18
D gene: TRBD1
CDR3 protein: CASSPTTGDGNTIYF

V gene: TRBV20-1
D gene: TRBD1
CDR3 protein: CSAPGQGVSYEQYF

V gene: TRBV7-3
D gene: TRBD1
CDR3 protein: CASSLTGGFLDTQYF

V gene: TRBV6-6
D gene: TRBD1
CDR3 protein: CASSSPGQGEANVLTF